This T cell receptor (beta chain) was observed in a study of cytomegalovirus exposure and HLA in healthy donors. Study as a whole: When 350 to 400 donors were genotyped, 80% to 90% of them were found to fall in the Caucasian-associated ancestry cluster.

The study ran its PCR with 60 Vbeta and 13 Jbeta primers. Using immunoSEQ multiplex PCR, the repertoire was profiled, and TCRdb retains in-frame clones only, with some absent. Of 100,000 to 150,000 clones in the sample, 70% to 80% were seen once. CDR3 length equals 14 residues. Germline CDR1 reads SGHTA; CDR2 reads FQGNSA. J gave up 4 bases and V 6 bases, and 7 bases lay outside the gene matches. This clone appeared a single time. Its specificity is unknown. General observations from the study: The investigators catalogued 164 TCR beta chains as cytomegalovirus-associated. Productive rates of about 90% or about 30% were seen for most TCR beta V segments in an earlier analysis.

The rearrangement joins TRBV7-2 to TRBJ2-7, with 9 bases lining up with TRBD2. The sample was PBMCs. This TCR was sampled from a man aged 35-49 years in good health and CMV-seropositive. The CDR3 is CASRPGGREYEQYF. CDR3 in DNA: TGTGCCAGCAGGCCGGGCGGGAGGGAGTACGAGCAGTACTTC.